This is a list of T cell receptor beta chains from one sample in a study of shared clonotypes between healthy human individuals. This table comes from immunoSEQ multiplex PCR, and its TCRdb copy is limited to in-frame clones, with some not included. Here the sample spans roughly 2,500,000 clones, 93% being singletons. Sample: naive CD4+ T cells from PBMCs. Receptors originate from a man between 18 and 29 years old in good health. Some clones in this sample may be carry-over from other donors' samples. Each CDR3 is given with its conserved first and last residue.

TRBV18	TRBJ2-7	CASSPQKDGTYEQYF
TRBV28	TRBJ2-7	CASSLRREAYEQYF
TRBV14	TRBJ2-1	CASSQDLLASNEQFF
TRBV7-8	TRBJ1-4	CASSSLWAQSTSLGKLFF
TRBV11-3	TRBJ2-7	CASSPGQGLAGGEQYF
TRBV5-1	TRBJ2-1	CASRSKNSLGTRNFF
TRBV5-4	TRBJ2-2	CASSTGLDGGELFF
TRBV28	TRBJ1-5	CASSLANQPQHF
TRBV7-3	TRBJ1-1	CASSFSVQTEAFF
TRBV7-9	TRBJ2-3	CASSTGLAADTQYF
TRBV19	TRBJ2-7	CASRGLLTYEQYF
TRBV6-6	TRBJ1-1	CASSYYGLGTEAFF
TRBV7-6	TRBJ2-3	CASSLGVTSTDTQYF
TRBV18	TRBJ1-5	CASSSVNSNQPQHF
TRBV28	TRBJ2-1	CASSSPLDRGHSYNEQFF
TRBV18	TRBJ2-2	CASSVMTSGSSGELFF
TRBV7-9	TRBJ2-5	CASSPDPGTPLRETQYF
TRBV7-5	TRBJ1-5	CARSLLSGRSDSNQPQHF
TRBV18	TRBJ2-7	CASSPFIGDVAYEQYF
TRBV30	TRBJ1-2	CASAGDGYTF
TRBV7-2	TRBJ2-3	CASSPTGATDTQYF
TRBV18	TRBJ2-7	CASSPGRGTEIYEQYF
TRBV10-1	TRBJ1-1	CASSPVRGVDDEAFF
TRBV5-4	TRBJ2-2	CASSSRDRNTGELFF
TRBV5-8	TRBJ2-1	CASSLAHYNEQFF
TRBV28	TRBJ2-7	CASSTSSTASVNEQYF
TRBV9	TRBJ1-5	CASSEQDVHQPQHF
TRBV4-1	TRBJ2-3	CASSPTGPIPDTQYF
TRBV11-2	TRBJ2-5	CASSLDGRGLETQYF
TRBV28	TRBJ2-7	CASSARTSGSYEQYF
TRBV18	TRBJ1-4	CASSPRARKYEKLFF
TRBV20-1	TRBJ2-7	CSAGQAEQYF
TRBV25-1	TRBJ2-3	CASSESWDTQYF
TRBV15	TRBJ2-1	CATSRDTSGRDEQFF
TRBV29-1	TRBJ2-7	CSVEVGGVEQYF
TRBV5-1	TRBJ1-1	CASSLAGSNTEAFF
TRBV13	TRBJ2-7	CASSWTGGHEQYF
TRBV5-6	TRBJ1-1	CASSLRGVEAFF
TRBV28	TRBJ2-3	CASKGPQYTDTQYF
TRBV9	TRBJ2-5	CASSVASGGGETQYF
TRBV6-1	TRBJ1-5	CASSEGVQAPSNQPQHF
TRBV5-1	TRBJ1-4	CASSWGDRRASGIEKLFF
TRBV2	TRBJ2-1	CASQQGSTGIEQFF
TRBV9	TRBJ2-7	CASSVGPSGSYEQYF
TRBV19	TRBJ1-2	CASSPLEGQGSGYTF
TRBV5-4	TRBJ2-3	CASRSEVSTDTQYF
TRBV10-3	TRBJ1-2	CAIGGGGSSNYGYTF
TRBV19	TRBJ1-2	CASSINGGGAGYGYTF
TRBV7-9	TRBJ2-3	CASSLITDTQYF